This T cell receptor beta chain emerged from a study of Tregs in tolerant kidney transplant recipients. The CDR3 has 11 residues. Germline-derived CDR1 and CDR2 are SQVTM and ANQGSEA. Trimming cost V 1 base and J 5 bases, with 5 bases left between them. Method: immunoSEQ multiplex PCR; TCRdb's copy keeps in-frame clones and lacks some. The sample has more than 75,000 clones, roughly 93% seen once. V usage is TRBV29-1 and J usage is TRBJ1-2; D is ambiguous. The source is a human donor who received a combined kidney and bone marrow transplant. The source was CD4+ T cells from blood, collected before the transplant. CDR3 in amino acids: CSVEGGYGYTF. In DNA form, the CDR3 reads TGCAGCGTTGAAGGAGGGTATGGCTACACCTTC.